The TCR beta chain described here comes from a study of blood T cell repertoires in COVID-19. In the study overall: Some COVID-19 samples were acute and others convalescent; all came from the United States, Italy and Spain.

Per the original data handling: Reference gene primer amplification yielded estimated nucleated cell counts. The protocol was immunoSEQ multiplex PCR, while the TCRdb copy is restricted to in-frame clones and leaves out a portion. The V and J calls and clone size were taken over from that table, and D and trimming were inferred from the DNA. The sample lists some 70,000 clones, around 86% seen once, with 6.5% to 8.5% in the top ten. V was pared by 1 base and J by 2 bases, with 14 bases between. The CDR3 extends over 16 amino acids. The germline gives CDR1 SGHTA, CDR2 FQGTGA. The chain carries TRBV7-3 and TRBJ1-2, with D perhaps TRBD1 (5 bases). The sequence came from a man aged 50 to 60 with active COVID-19. Material: peripheral blood. The chain's CDR3 is CASSLRGGFPNYGYTF. The CDR3, as DNA: TGTGCCAGCAGCTTAAGGGGGGGATTTCCGAACTATGGCTACACCTTC.